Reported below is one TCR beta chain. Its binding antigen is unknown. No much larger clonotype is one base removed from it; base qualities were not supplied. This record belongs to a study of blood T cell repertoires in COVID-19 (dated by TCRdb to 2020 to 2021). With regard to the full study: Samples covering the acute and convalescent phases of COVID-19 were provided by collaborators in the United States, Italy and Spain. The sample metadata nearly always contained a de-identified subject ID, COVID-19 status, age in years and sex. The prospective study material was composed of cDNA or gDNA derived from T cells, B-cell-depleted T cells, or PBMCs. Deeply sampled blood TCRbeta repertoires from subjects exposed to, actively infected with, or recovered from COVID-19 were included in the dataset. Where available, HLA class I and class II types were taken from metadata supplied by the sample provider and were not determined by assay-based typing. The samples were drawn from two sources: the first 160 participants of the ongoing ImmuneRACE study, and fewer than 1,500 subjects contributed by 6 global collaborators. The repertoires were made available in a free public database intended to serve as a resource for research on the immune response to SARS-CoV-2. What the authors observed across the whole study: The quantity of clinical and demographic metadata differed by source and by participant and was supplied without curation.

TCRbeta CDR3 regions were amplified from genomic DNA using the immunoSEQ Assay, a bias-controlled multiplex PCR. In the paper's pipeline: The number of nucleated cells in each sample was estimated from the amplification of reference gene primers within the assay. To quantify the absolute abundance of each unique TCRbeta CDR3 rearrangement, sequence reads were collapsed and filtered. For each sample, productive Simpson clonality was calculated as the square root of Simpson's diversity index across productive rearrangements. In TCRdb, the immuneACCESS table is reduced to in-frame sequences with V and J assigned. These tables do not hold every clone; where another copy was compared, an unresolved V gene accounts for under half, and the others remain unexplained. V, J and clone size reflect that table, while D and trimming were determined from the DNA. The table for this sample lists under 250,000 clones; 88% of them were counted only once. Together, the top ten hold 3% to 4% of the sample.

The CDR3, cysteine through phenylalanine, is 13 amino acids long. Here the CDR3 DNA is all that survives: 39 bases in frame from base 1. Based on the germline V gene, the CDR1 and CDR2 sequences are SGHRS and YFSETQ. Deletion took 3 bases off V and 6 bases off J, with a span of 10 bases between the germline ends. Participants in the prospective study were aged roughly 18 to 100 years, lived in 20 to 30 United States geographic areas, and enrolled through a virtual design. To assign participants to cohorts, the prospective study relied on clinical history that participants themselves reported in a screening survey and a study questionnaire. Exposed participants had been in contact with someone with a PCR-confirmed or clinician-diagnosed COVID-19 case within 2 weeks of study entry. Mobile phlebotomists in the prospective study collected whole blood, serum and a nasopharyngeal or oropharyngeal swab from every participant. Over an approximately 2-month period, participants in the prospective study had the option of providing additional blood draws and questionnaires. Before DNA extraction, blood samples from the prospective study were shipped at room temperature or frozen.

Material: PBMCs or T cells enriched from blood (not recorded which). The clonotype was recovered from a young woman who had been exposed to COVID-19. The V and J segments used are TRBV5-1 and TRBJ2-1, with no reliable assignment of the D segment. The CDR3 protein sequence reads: CASSSLGGNEQFF. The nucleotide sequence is TGCGCCAGCAGCTCTCTCGGCGGCAATGAGCAGTTCTTC.